This T cell receptor beta chain was found in a study of cytomegalovirus exposure and HLA in healthy donors. The CDR3 totals 14 residues. Germline assignment: CDR1 KGHSH and CDR2 LQKENI. The ends were cut back, 5 bases at V and 3 bases at J, with 13 bases in the middle. Vbeta (60) and Jbeta (13) primers were used in the PCR. TCRdb's table, derived via immunoSEQ multiplex PCR, lists solely in-frame clones and lacks some. The sample lists under 200,000 clones, approximately 78% occurring once. The J gene is TRBJ1-2, the V gene TRBV18, with a tentative D call TRBD1 (6 bases). Specimen: PBMCs. The TCR was taken from a woman aged 18-29 years in good health and CMV-seronegative. CDR3 sequence (DNA): TGTGCCAGCTCAGCCACAGGGTTGGACTATGGCTACACCTTC. This translates into CASSATGLDYGYTF.